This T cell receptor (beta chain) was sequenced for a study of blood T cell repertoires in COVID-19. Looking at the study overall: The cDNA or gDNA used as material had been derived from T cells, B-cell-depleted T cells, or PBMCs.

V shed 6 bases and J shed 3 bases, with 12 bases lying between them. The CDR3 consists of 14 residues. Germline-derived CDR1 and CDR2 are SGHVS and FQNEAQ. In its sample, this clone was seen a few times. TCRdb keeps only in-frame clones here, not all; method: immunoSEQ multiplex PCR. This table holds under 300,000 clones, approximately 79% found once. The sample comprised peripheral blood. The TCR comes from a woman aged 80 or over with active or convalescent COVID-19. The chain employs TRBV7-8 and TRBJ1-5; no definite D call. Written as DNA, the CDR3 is TGTGCCAGCAGGGGCCCCGCTCCCAATCAGCCCCAGCATTTT. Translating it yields CASRGPAPNQPQHF.